The 15 T cell receptor beta chains listed next were all sequenced from one sample in a study of T cells in Graves' hyperthyroidism and ophthalmopathy. RNA transcripts were the template for amplifying TCR beta CDR3 regions. The HTBI primer set served for first-round RT-PCR of the TCR CDR3. TCRdb passed the multiplex PCR reads through MiXCR, listing each CDR3 protein once. The table shows 500,000 or so distinct CDR3 sequences, with 17% occurring only once. The sample taken for sequencing was blood. The receptors here all came from a woman younger than 35 with Graves' ophthalmopathy.

V gene TRBV28 combines with J gene TRBJ2-3; tentatively, D is TRBD2 (6 bases). This CDR3 spans 13 amino acids. Per the germline V gene, CDR1 is MDHEN and CDR2 is SYDVKM. The germline V and J ends were trimmed by 10 bases and 10 bases, with 21 bases remaining between them. The CDR3 is CATRDSQIGSQYF. CDR3 DNA sequence: TGTGCCACCCGGGACTCCCAGATTGGTTCGCAGTATTTT.

The chain employs TRBV29-1 and TRBJ2-3; 8 positions match TRBD1. The CDR3 extends over 15 amino acids. CDR1 and CDR2 (germline): SQVTM, ANQGSEA. V gave up 7 bases and J gave up 0 bases; unmatched junction bases: 9. DNA of the CDR3: TGCAGCGGCTCCGGGGGACAGGCTAGCACAGATACGCAGTATTTT. Its protein is CSGSGGQASTDTQYF.

This clonotype was seen many times. The chain uses TRBV28 and TRBJ1-2; no firm D call. The CDR3 has 15 amino acids. The V and J ends lost 2 bases and 0 bases respectively, with 10 bases between them. The germline V gene encodes CDR1 MDHEN and CDR2 SYDVKM. The CDR3 reads CASSLLPRSNYGYTF. The CDR3 DNA reads as TGTGCCAGCAGTTTACTCCCACGTTCTAACTATGGCTACACCTTC.

In regard to this clonotype: One end of the junction is discordant with germline, which a read error may explain. The chain combines TRBV7-3 with TRBJ1-5; unclear D gene. The CDR3 contains 14 residues. Germline CDR1 SGHTA, CDR2 FQGTGA. The CDR3 DNA sequence: TGTGCCAGCAGCTTAAAATTCGGCAATCAGCTCCAGCATTTT. Translation: CASSLKFGNQLQHF.

The table lists this clonotype with many counts. The chain carries TRBV10-3 and TRBJ2-1; the match to TRBD2 covers 10 bases. Germline lookup yields CDR1 ENHRY and CDR2 SYGVKD. Losses at the gene ends were 4 bases for V and 3 bases for J; bases not matched to a gene: 6. The CDR3 has 16 residues. In DNA form, the CDR3 reads TGTGCCATCAGTGGTCCTAGCGGGAGTGACTACAATGAGCAGTTCTTC. It specifies CAISGPSGSDYNEQFF.

The chain employs TRBV9 and TRBJ2-7; 9 bases map to TRBD1. Germline loops: CDR1 SGDLS, CDR2 YYNGEE. The CDR3 has 16 residues. V shed 3 bases, J shed 4 bases, and the junction held 11 bases outside the gene matches. The DNA of the CDR3 is TGTGCCAGCAGCGACTCTACGGGACAGGGAGGATACGAGCAGTACTTC. Translated: CASSDSTGQGGYEQYF. The full variable domain, rest sourced from reference TRBV9 and TRBJ2-7, is DSGVTQTPKHLITATGQRVTLRCSPRSGDLSVYWYQQSLDQGLQFLIQYYNGEERAKGNILERFSAQQFPDLHSELNLSSLELGDSALYFCASSDSTGQGGYEQYFGPGTRLTVT.

CDR3: CASSYGTSGTQYF. DNA for the CDR3: TGTGCCAGCAGCTATGGGACTTCGGGGACCCAGTACTTC. The chain recombines TRBV5-5 with TRBJ2-5, with D possibly TRBD2 on 6 matching bases. Per germline, CDR1 SGHKS and CDR2 YYEKEE (reference sequence). The CDR3 spans 13 residues. The V gene lost 3 bases and the J gene lost 7 bases, with 13 bases spanning the gap.

In its sample, this clonotype was seen many times. The J gene is TRBJ2-7, the V gene TRBV7-6; 7 nucleotides align to TRBD1. CDR1 and CDR2 from the germline V gene are SGHVS and FNYEAQ. Trimming at V came to 4 bases and at J to 0 bases, leaving 3 bases not matched to a gene. The CDR3 contains 14 residues. This CDR3 is CASSSGTASYEQYF. The CDR3 DNA sequence: TGTGCCAGCAGCTCCGGGACAGCCTCCTACGAGCAGTACTTC.

This clonotype has more than one count but fewer than ten. CDR3 protein: CASSPDTGDEQYF. The CDR3 DNA reads as TGTGCCAGCAGCCCCGATACAGGGGACGAGCAGTACTTC. V and J are TRBV11-2 and TRBJ2-7; 7 positions agree with TRBD1. CDR3 length: 13 residues. V lost 5 bases to trimming and J lost 5 bases; unmatched junction nucleotides: 6. CDR1 is SGHAT, CDR2 FQNNGV, per germline. The variable domain in full, with the rest retrieved from reference TRBV11-2 and TRBJ2-7, is EAGVAQSPRYKIIEKRQSVAFWCNPISGHATLYWYQQILGQGPKLLIQFQNNGVVDDSQLPKDRFSAERLKGVDSTLKIQPAKLEDSAVYLCASSPDTGDEQYFGPGTRLTVT.

This clonotype has ten or more counts. The chain employs TRBV24-1 and TRBJ1-1, with a possible D match to TRBD1 (5 bases). The CDR3 runs to 15 residues. Germline CDR1 KGHDR, CDR2 SFDVKD. Trimming removed 2 bases from V and 6 bases from J, with 15 bases in between. CDR3 region: CATSDSGTARAEAFF. CDR3 nucleotides: TGTGCCACCAGTGATTCCGGGACGGCTAGAGCTGAAGCTTTCTTT.

This clonotype was detected ten times or more. The rearrangement joins TRBV3-1 to TRBJ1-4; D might be TRBD1 (5 bases). The CDR3 is 15 residues long. Germline V gene sequence: CDR1 LGHDT, CDR2 YNNKEL (reference sequence). V shed 1 base and J shed 3 bases, with 9 bases lying between them. The CDR3 reads CASSQVRGSNEKLFF. The CDR3 bases are TGTGCCAGCAGCCAAGTAAGGGGATCTAATGAAAAACTGTTTTTT.

This clonotype turned up a few times. The V gene is TRBV6-7, the J gene TRBJ2-1; TRBD2 is a possible D gene (5 bases). TRBV6-7 is given ORF status, its function remaining uncertain. V was clipped by 5 bases and J by 6 bases, with 17 bases between them. CDR3 length equals 15 residues. The CDR3 spells CASSLPGRSGNEQFF. In nucleotides, the CDR3 is TGTGCCAGCAGTCTACCGGGAAGGAGCGGCAATGAGCAGTTCTTC.

The chain has TRBV9 and TRBJ2-7, with 7 positions matching TRBD1. The CDR3 contains 17 residues. From germline, CDR1 is SGDLS and CDR2 YYNGEE. Trimming removed 0 bases from V and 3 bases from J; junction bases left unmatched: 12. CDR3 loop: CASSVGLADRSDYEQYF. DNA of the CDR3: TGTGCCAGCAGCGTAGGACTCGCGGACAGGTCTGACTACGAGCAGTACTTC.

This rearrangement joins TRBV7-9 to TRBJ2-1; 8 bases agree with TRBD1. V shed 5 bases, J shed 4 bases, and the junction held 4 bases outside the gene matches. The CDR3 is 14 amino acids. Germline-derived CDR1 and CDR2 are SEHNR and FQNEAQ (reference sequence). The CDR3 sequence is CASSTTGEYNEQFF. As DNA, the CDR3 is TGTGCCAGCAGCACGACAGGGGAATACAATGAGCAGTTCTTC.

This clonotype was counted many times. The CDR3 DNA reads as TGTGCCAGCAGCCGACAGGGTGACGGGGAGCTGTTTTTT. Protein product: CASSRQGDGELFF. The rearrangement uses TRBV7-2 and TRBJ2-2; TRBD1 aligns across 7 bases. Per germline, CDR1 SGHTA and CDR2 FQGNSA. The CDR3 runs 13 residues. Trimming took 5 bases from V and 7 from J; bases not matched to a gene: 4.